These 30 T cell receptor beta chains share one sample of origin, sequenced in a study of T cells in Graves' hyperthyroidism and ophthalmopathy (dated by TCRdb to about 2019). Preparation of the library involved multiplex PCR. TCRdb names Illumina HiSeq 2000 as the instrument used. Amplification of TCR beta CDR3 regions was carried out from RNA transcripts. For the first round of RT-PCR on the TCR CDR3, the HTBI primer set was used together with the Qiagen OneStep RT-PCR kit. TCRdb passed the public sequencing reads through fastp at Q25 and MiXCR, retaining productive beta sequences. Records with the same CDR3 protein are collapsed into one entry carrying the most frequent genes and DNA. The sample has approximately 640,000 distinct CDR3 sequences on record, 15% to 20% of them singletons. The ten largest clones add up to 15% of the sample. The specimen was blood. These TCRs come from a man between 50 and 59 years old with Graves' hyperthyroidism.

The chain recombines TRBV20-1 with TRBJ1-2; D unclear. V was shortened by 6 bases and J by 8 bases, with 7 bases between the two germline ends. The CDR3 is made up of 9 amino acids. Germline V CDR1 and CDR2: DFQATT, SNEGSKA (reference sequence). CDR3 DNA: TGCAGTGCCCGAGGAGGCTACACCTTC. This encodes CSARGGYTF.

There are a few counts of this clonotype. Compared with germline, one end of the junction differs, possibly owing to a read error. The chain joins TRBV6-5 to TRBJ2-5, with 8 bases aligning to TRBD2. Germline V gene lookup returns CDR1 MNHEY and CDR2 SVGAGI. This CDR3 has 15 amino acids. The CDR3 DNA is TGTGCCGGCAGTTACTTGGCGGGAGGCGGAGAGACCCAGTACTTC. Translating it yields CAGSYLAGGGETQYF.

This clonotype was recorded many times. This sequence joins TRBV24-1 and TRBJ2-2, with 10 positions matching TRBD1. Germline values: CDR1 KGHDR, CDR2 SFDVKD. The CDR3 consists of 19 residues. The trim removed 4 bases at V and 2 bases at J, leaving 12 bases unmatched. This CDR3 is CATSDRRVRQGANTGELFF. The CDR3 DNA reads TGTGCCACCAGTGACCGGCGGGTCCGACAGGGGGCCAACACCGGGGAGCTGTTTTTT.

The rearrangement uses TRBV19 and TRBJ2-2; possibly TRBD1 for D (5 bases). CDR1 is LNHDA and CDR2 is SQIVND in the germline V gene (reference sequence). The CDR3 consists of 14 residues. Trimming took off 4 bases at V and 5 bases at J, with 11 bases between the two ends. This CDR3 reads CASSTDRTTGELFF. In nucleotides, the CDR3 is TGTGCCAGTAGTACAGACAGAACTACCGGGGAGCTGTTTTTT. Filled out from reference TRBV19 and TRBJ2-2, the complete variable domain reads DGGITQSPKYLFRKEGQNVTLSCEQNLNHDAMYWYRQDPGQGLRLIYYSQIVNDFQKGDIAEGYSVSREKKESFPLTVTSAQKNPTAFYLCASSTDRTTGELFFGEGSRLTVL.

This clonotype was seen ten or more times. The CDR3 loop is CASRASQETQYF. The CDR3 DNA follows: TGTGCCAGCAGGGCCAGCCAAGAGACCCAGTACTTC. The chain carries TRBV28 and TRBJ2-5, with unresolved D. This CDR3 is built from 12 residues. Trimming took off 6 bases at V and 1 base at J, with 6 bases between the two ends. The V gene's germline CDR1 is MDHEN and CDR2 SYDVKM.

The rearrangement links TRBV12-3 or TRBV12-4 to TRBJ1-1; D is perhaps TRBD1 (5 bases). Trimming stripped 10 bases from V and 1 base from J, with 16 bases between. This CDR3 region has 14 residues. CDR3 region: CAIRDGGGNTEAFF. CDR3 nucleotide sequence: TGTGCCATCAGGGATGGGGGGGGGAACACTGAAGCTTTCTTT.

This chain connects TRBV29-1 to TRBJ2-7; 7 positions match TRBD1. This CDR3 has 15 amino acids. With 3 bases clipped from V and 3 bases from J, the junction kept 11 bases outside the gene matches. In germline, CDR1 is SQVTM, CDR2 ANQGSEA. The CDR3 sequence: CSVEYPGGKVYEQYF. The CDR3 coding sequence is TGCAGCGTTGAGTACCCAGGGGGTAAAGTCTACGAGCAGTACTTC.

The genes are TRBV28 and TRBJ2-2; TRBD1 matches at 11 bases. This CDR3 region has 16 residues. Germline CDR1 reads MDHEN; CDR2 reads SYDVKM. After removal of 4 bases from V and 4 bases from J, the junction contained 5 bases not matched to a gene. CDR3 sequence reads: CASSSLGQGGTGELFF. For the CDR3, the DNA is TGTGCCAGCAGTTCCTTGGGACAGGGGGGCACCGGGGAGCTGTTTTTT.

Many counts were recorded for this clonotype. The chain employs TRBV27 and TRBJ2-7; D is unclear. The CDR3 contains 15 residues. Trimming took off 0 bases at V and 2 bases at J, with 11 bases between the two ends. Germline loops: CDR1 MNHEY, CDR2 SMNVEV (reference sequence). In DNA, the CDR3 is TGTGCCAGCAGTTTATCTCTCGGCAGGACCTACGAGCAGTACTTC. Its protein product is CASSLSLGRTYEQYF.

Many counts were recorded for this clonotype. The chain employs TRBV3-1 and TRBJ2-5; 11 bases agree with TRBD1. This CDR3 spans 17 amino acids. The V gene end was trimmed by 0 bases and the J gene end by 5 bases; junction bases not matched to a gene: 8. Germline values: CDR1 LGHDT, CDR2 YNNKEL (reference sequence). CDR3 sequence reads: CASSQDWTGGVDETQYF. The CDR3 DNA sequence: TGTGCCAGCAGCCAAGACTGGACAGGGGGCGTTGATGAGACCCAGTACTTC.

This clonotype was seen many times. V and J are TRBV28 and TRBJ2-7; no definite D call. The CDR3 spans 12 residues. Germline CDR1 reads MDHEN; CDR2 reads SYDVKM. Trimming cost V 3 bases and J 2 bases, with 5 bases left between them. The CDR3 reads CASSFAPYEQYF. CDR3 DNA sequence: TGTGCCAGCAGTTTTGCCCCCTACGAGCAGTACTTC.

This clonotype was detected ten times or more. In DNA form, the CDR3 reads TGTGCCAGCAGCGGGGGACAGGGAATGGTCGGGGAGCTGTTTTTT. It codes for CASSGGQGMVGELFF. The V call is TRBV2, the J call TRBJ2-2; 9 bases match TRBD1. V dropped 6 bases and J dropped 7; count of bases not matched to a gene: 9. CDR3 size: 15 residues. CDR1 and CDR2 (germline): SNHLY, FYNNEI. Full variable domain (outside the CDR3, taken from reference TRBV2 and TRBJ2-2): EPEVTQTPSHQVTQMGQEVILRCVPISNHLYFYWYRQILGQKVEFLVSFYNNEISEKSEIFDDQFSVERPDGSNFTLKIRSTKLEDSAMYFCASSGGQGMVGELFFGEGSRLTVL.

This clonotype was detected many times. J is TRBJ1-5 and V is TRBV6-1; no clear D gene. V lost 6 bases and J lost 0, with 12 bases in between. From germline, CDR1 is MNHNS and CDR2 SASEGT. The CDR3 covers 15 residues. The CDR3 loop reads CASRVTADSNQPQHF. The CDR3 nucleotides read TGTGCCAGCAGAGTCACCGCGGATAGCAATCAGCCCCAGCATTTT.

This clonotype turned up a few times. In DNA, the CDR3 is TGTGCCAGCAGCTCTCCTAGGTTGGGACTGGGGGGCACAGATACGCAGTATTTT. This codes for CASSSPRLGLGGTDTQYF. This rearrangement joins TRBV7-2 to TRBJ2-3; D is possibly TRBD2 (6 bases). Trimming shortened V by 4 bases and J by 1 base, and 21 bases separated the two germline ends. The CDR3 runs 18 residues. Germline assignment: CDR1 SGHTA and CDR2 FQGNSA. The whole variable domain, filled in from reference TRBV7-2 and TRBJ2-3, reads GAGVSQSPSNKVTEKGKDVELRCDPISGHTALYWYRQSLGQGLEFLIYFQGNSAPDKSGLPSDRFSAERTGGSVSTLTIQRTQQEDSAVYLCASSSPRLGLGGTDTQYFGPGTRLTVL.

This clonotype was recorded many times. The rearrangement joins TRBV28 to TRBJ1-1; 7 nucleotides align to TRBD1. The length of the CDR3 is 16 residues. Trimming took 2 bases from V and 6 from J; bases not matched to a gene: 12. The germline V gene has CDR1 MDHEN and CDR2 SYDVKM. This chain's CDR3 is CASSLSGQASAAEAFF. In DNA form, the CDR3 reads TGTGCCAGCAGTTTAAGTGGACAGGCCTCCGCAGCTGAAGCTTTCTTT.

This clonotype was found a few times. The chain recombines TRBV27 with TRBJ2-7, with 8 bases identical to TRBD1. Germline V gene sequence: CDR1 MNHEY, CDR2 SMNVEV (reference sequence). This CDR3 is built from 15 residues. V gave up 7 bases and J gave up 3 bases; unmatched junction bases: 11. The CDR3 sequence is CASTSPRTGIYEQYF. The CDR3 DNA reads as TGTGCCAGCACCTCCCCCCGGACAGGGATCTACGAGCAGTACTTC.

The rearrangement links TRBV7-2 to TRBJ2-1; 10 bases are shared with TRBD2. The CDR3 covers 15 residues. With V trimmed by 5 bases and J by 8 bases, 9 bases remained unmatched. CDR1 is SGHTA, CDR2 FQGNSA, per germline. The CDR3 spells CASSLSSGRGDEQFF. CDR3 bases: TGTGCCAGCAGCCTTTCTAGCGGGAGAGGCGATGAGCAGTTCTTC.

This clonotype appeared many times. The V gene is TRBV28, the J gene TRBJ2-1, with TRBD2 matching over 13 bases. Losses at the gene ends were 5 bases for V and 8 bases for J; bases not matched to a gene: 15. Per the germline V gene, CDR1 is MDHEN and CDR2 is SYDVKM. The CDR3 is 18 residues long. CDR3 sequence reads: CASSRQGWTSGSRDEQFF. In nucleotides, the CDR3 is TGTGCCAGCAGTCGACAGGGGTGGACTAGCGGGAGCCGGGATGAGCAGTTCTTC.

This clonotype has a count of ten or more. The genes are TRBV5-1 and TRBJ1-1; 7 bases align to TRBD1. The junction had 8 bases not matched to a gene; V was cut back by 1 base and J by 2 bases. Looked up from germline, CDR1 is SGHRS and CDR2 is YFSETQ. The CDR3 loop spans 16 amino acids. CDR3 protein: CASSLRDRDTNTEAFF. The CDR3 region has the DNA TGCGCCAGCAGCTTGCGGGACAGAGACACCAACACTGAAGCTTTCTTT.

This clonotype showed up just a few times. In nucleotides, the CDR3 is TGTGCCAGCAGTTACTCCCCCGGGCTAACCTACGAGCAGTACTTC. Residues: CASSYSPGLTYEQYF. This chain joins TRBV6-2 or TRBV6-3 and TRBJ2-7; D remains unclear. Deletions cut 0 bases from V and 2 bases from J, with 11 bases between. The CDR3 spans 15 residues. The germline V gene encodes CDR1 MNHEY and CDR2 SVGEGT.

The chain is built from TRBV18 and TRBJ2-1; the D gene could be TRBD1 or TRBD2 (5 bases each). The length of the CDR3 is 16 residues. The V end was cut by 4 bases, the J end by 3 bases, with 16 bases between. Germline V gene lookup returns CDR1 KGHSH and CDR2 LQKENI. In DNA, the CDR3 is TGTGCCAGCTCACACCCGGGGCCTGGCTACTACAATGAGCAGTTCTTC. Translating gives CASSHPGPGYYNEQFF.

This clonotype was seen many times. This chain connects TRBV19 to TRBJ2-1; D not certain. The CDR3 runs to 11 residues. With 7 bases removed from V and 4 bases from J, the gap between germline ends came to 5 bases. The germline CDR1 and CDR2 sequences are LNHDA and SQIVND (reference sequence). The CDR3 DNA is TGTGCCAGTACAGCTTACAATGAGCAGTTCTTC. This codes for CASTAYNEQFF.

The chain joins TRBV3-1 to TRBJ1-2; the D gene is possibly TRBD1 (6 bases). Looked up from germline, CDR1 is LGHDT and CDR2 is YNNKEL (reference sequence). V shed 2 bases and J shed 4 bases, with 8 bases lying between them. The CDR3 length is 13 residues. The CDR3 is CASSQRGGYGYTF. DNA of the CDR3: TGTGCCAGCAGCCAACGAGGGGGCTATGGCTACACCTTC.

There are many counts of this clonotype. V is TRBV5-6 and J is TRBJ2-5; 9 bases fit TRBD2. V gave up 9 bases and J gave up 5 bases; unmatched junction bases: 11. This CDR3 region has 14 residues. Per germline, CDR1 SGHDT and CDR2 YYEEEE. In DNA form, the CDR3 reads TGTGCCACAGAGATTAGCGGGAGTGTCGAGACCCAGTACTTC. Its protein is CATEISGSVETQYF.

This clonotype has only a few counts. The J gene is TRBJ2-1, the V gene TRBV5-1, with 8 bases aligning to TRBD2. The V segment lost 1 base and the J segment 6 bases; nucleotides outside the gene matches: 6. The germline V gene has CDR1 SGHRS and CDR2 YFSETQ. The CDR3 totals 15 residues. The CDR3 spells CASSLTSGGSNEQFF. DNA for the CDR3: TGCGCCAGCAGCTTGACTAGCGGAGGGAGCAATGAGCAGTTCTTC.

At least ten counts were recorded for this clonotype. The V and J genes are TRBV7-2 and TRBJ2-7; 12 positions match TRBD2. V lost 4 bases, J lost 4 bases, and 5 bases stayed unmatched. The CDR3 totals 15 residues. Germline V gene data show CDR1 as SGHTA and CDR2 as FQGNSA. This CDR3 reads CASSSSGRVMYEQYF. As DNA, the CDR3 is TGTGCCAGCAGCTCTAGCGGGAGGGTTATGTACGAGCAGTACTTC.

This clonotype came up many times. The chain recombines TRBV29-1 with TRBJ2-7, with 10 positions matching TRBD2. From germline, CDR1 is SQVTM and CDR2 ANQGSEA. V shed 4 bases and J 5 bases; nucleotides not matched to a gene: 14. This CDR3 comprises 16 residues. The CDR3 coding sequence is TGCAGCGTTGCCCCGATTTCTAGCGGGAGTAGGAACGAGCAGTACTTC. Its translation is CSVAPISSGSRNEQYF.

This clonotype was observed at least ten times. The chain carries TRBV10-3 and TRBJ1-5; 7 bases fit TRBD1. The J segment lost 6 bases and the V segment lost 2 bases, leaving 4 bases of the junction unmatched. The CDR3 covers 14 residues. CDR1 and CDR2 from the germline V gene are ENHRY and SYGVKD. CDR3 region: CAISEAQGSQPQHF. The CDR3 DNA is TGTGCCATCAGTGAGGCACAGGGGAGTCAGCCCCAGCATTTT.

This clonotype was picked up a small number of times. This rearrangement joins TRBV10-3 to TRBJ2-7; D is unclear. The CDR3 runs 13 residues. Per the germline V gene, CDR1 is ENHRY and CDR2 is SYGVKD. V was pared by 3 bases and J by 2 bases, with 8 bases between. In nucleotides, the CDR3 is TGTGCCATCAGTGAAGGCAGGCCCTACGAGCAGTACTTC. Translating gives CAISEGRPYEQYF.

CDR3 bases: TGTGCCAGCAGTGTTAGCACGAACACCGGGGAGCTGTTTTTT. It specifies CASSVSTNTGELFF. The V call is TRBV6-4, the J call TRBJ2-2, with D hard to call. Per germline, CDR1 MRHNA and CDR2 SNTAGT. V was clipped by 4 bases and J by 0 bases, with 6 bases between them. CDR3 length equals 14 residues.